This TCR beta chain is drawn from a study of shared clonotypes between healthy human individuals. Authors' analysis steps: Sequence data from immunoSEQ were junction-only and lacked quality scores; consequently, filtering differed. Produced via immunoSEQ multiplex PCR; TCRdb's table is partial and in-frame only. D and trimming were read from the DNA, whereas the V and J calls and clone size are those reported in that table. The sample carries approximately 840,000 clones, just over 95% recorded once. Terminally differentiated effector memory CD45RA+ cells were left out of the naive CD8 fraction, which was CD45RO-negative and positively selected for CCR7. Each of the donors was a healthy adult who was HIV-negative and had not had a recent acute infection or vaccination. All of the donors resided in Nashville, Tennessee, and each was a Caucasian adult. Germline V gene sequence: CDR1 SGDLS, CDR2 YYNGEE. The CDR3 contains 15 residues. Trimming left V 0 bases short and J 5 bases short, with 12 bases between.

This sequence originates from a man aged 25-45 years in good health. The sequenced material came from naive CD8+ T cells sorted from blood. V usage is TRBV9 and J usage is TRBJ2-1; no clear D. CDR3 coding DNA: TGTGCCAGCAGCGTAGTTTCCAACAATGACAATGAGCAGTTCTTC. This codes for CASSVVSNNDNEQFF. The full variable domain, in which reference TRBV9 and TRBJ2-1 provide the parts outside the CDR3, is DSGVTQTPKHLITATGQRVTLRCSPRSGDLSVYWYQQSLDQGLQFLIQYYNGEERAKGNILERFSAQQFPDLHSELNLSSLELGDSALYFCASSVVSNNDNEQFFGPGTRLTVL.